This T cell receptor beta chain was sequenced for a study of T cells in Graves' hyperthyroidism and ophthalmopathy. It was RNA transcripts that yielded the amplified TCR beta CDR3 regions. Using the HTBI primer set, a first-round RT-PCR was run on the TCR CDR3. Via MiXCR, TCRdb re-called the multiplex PCR reads, giving one row per CDR3 protein. The sample lists around 530,000 distinct CDR3 sequences, 15% to 20% occurring once. This CDR3 has 19 amino acids. CDR1 is MNHEY, CDR2 SVGAGI, per germline. V lost 0 bases, J lost 1 base, and 21 bases lay in between. This clonotype was detected ten times or more.

The J gene is TRBJ1-1, the V gene TRBV6-5, with D maybe TRBD1 (5 bases). This TCR was recovered from a woman under 30 with Graves' ophthalmopathy. Sequencing was carried out using blood. The CDR3 sequence is CASSYSRVIIRGKNTEAFF. The CDR3 nucleotides read TGTGCCAGCAGTTACTCGAGGGTAATAATTAGGGGCAAGAACACTGAAGCTTTCTTT.